What follows are 27 T cell receptor beta chains derived from one specimen sequenced in a study of cytomegalovirus exposure and HLA in healthy donors. TCRdb's copy holds only in-frame clones and misses some; the assay was immunoSEQ multiplex PCR. This table holds roughly 120,000 clones, roughly 91% found once. Sequenced sample: PBMCs. The receptor source for this set is a man aged 25 to 40 in good health and CMV-seronegative.

The chain has TRBV2 and TRBJ1-1, with TRBD1 as a possible D gene (6 bases). The CDR3 has 14 residues. V gave up 0 bases and J gave up 7 bases, with 12 bases separating them. The germline V gene encodes CDR1 SNHLY and CDR2 FYNNEI. The CDR3 DNA is TGTGCCAGCAGTGAAGCGCTTCAGGGGAATGAAGCTTTCTTT. This sequence encodes CASSEALQGNEAFF. The full variable domain, its missing parts supplied by reference TRBV2 and TRBJ1-1, is EPEVTQTPSHQVTQMGQEVILRCVPISNHLYFYWYRQILGQKVEFLVSFYNNEISEKSEIFDDQFSVERPDGSNFTLKIRSTKLEDSAMYFCASSEALQGNEAFFGQGTRLTVV.

The V call is TRBV25-1, the J call TRBJ2-7; 11 nucleotides agree with TRBD1. The CDR3 has 14 residues. Germline values: CDR1 MGHDK, CDR2 SYGVNS. Trimming cost V 4 bases and J 3 bases; bases outside gene matches: 2. The CDR3 coding sequence is TGTGCCAGCAGTGCAGGGACAGGGGGCTACGAGCAGTACTTC. Its translation: CASSAGTGGYEQYF.

The chain combines TRBV7-3 with TRBJ2-1, with 10 bases that match TRBD2. After removal of 4 bases from V and 7 bases from J, the junction contained 7 bases not matched to a gene. Germline loops: CDR1 SGHTA, CDR2 FQGTGA. The CDR3 has 15 amino acids. The CDR3 DNA reads TGTGCCAGCAGCTCTCAGCGGGGGGGCCGGAATGAGCAGTTCTTC. Translating gives CASSSQRGGRNEQFF.

The DNA for the CDR3 is TGTGCCAGTAGTGTCACGTCGGGACAGAATTCACCCCTCCACTTT. Its translation is CASSVTSGQNSPLHF. The chain is built from TRBV19 and TRBJ1-6, with 7 bases aligning to TRBD1. V was pared by 5 bases and J by 7 bases, with 8 bases of the junction left unmatched. Looked up from germline, CDR1 is LNHDA and CDR2 is SQIVND (reference sequence). This CDR3 region has 15 residues.

The V gene is TRBV11-1, the J gene TRBJ1-1; possibly TRBD1 for D (6 bases). The CDR3 runs to 16 residues. V gave up 1 base and J gave up 1 base, with 13 bases separating them. The germline gives CDR1 SGHAT, CDR2 FQDESV (reference sequence). The CDR3 region has the DNA TGTGCCAGCAGCTTAGGACCCGGACAGTCGAACACTGAAGCTTTCTTT. Translated: CASSLGPGQSNTEAFF.

This clone was counted between two and nine times. The DNA for the CDR3 is TGTGCCAGCAGCGGAGGGACAGGCCCCTACGAGCAGTACTTC. This encodes CASSGGTGPYEQYF. The chain recombines TRBV4-2 with TRBJ2-7; 8 bases map to TRBD1. The CDR3 is made up of 14 amino acids. Germline CDR1 LGHNA, CDR2 YNFKEQ. Trimming cost V 5 bases and J 2 bases; bases outside gene matches: 5.

This clone has just one count. This chain uses TRBV7-8 with TRBJ2-1, with a tentative D call TRBD2 (5 bases). CDR3 length: 17 amino acids. Trimming removed 2 bases from V and 1 base from J, with 15 bases in between. Germline CDR1 reads SGHVS; CDR2 reads FQNEAQ. The CDR3 DNA reads TGTGCCAGCAGCTTACGGGATCCTGGCGGTTCCTACAATGAGCAGTTCTTC. It is translated as CASSLRDPGGSYNEQFF.

The V call is TRBV6-1, the J call TRBJ2-4, with TRBD1 matching over 7 bases. The trim removed 7 bases at V and 7 bases at J, leaving 10 bases unmatched. The CDR3 extends over 14 amino acids. Germline values: CDR1 MNHNS, CDR2 SASEGT. DNA for the CDR3: TGTGCCAGCACCAGGACAGGAGTTCCCAACATTCAGTACTTC. Translation: CASTRTGVPNIQYF.

This rearrangement joins TRBV27 to TRBJ2-3, with 8 bases fitting TRBD1. This CDR3 comprises 15 residues. Trimming at V came to 5 bases and at J to 0 bases, leaving 4 bases not matched to a gene. From germline, CDR1 is MNHEY and CDR2 SMNVEV (reference sequence). The CDR3 coding sequence is TGTGCCAGCAGTATGGACAGGGAGAGCACAGATACGCAGTATTTT. This sequence encodes CASSMDRESTDTQYF.

This clone was seen a few times. The chain is built from TRBV5-6 and TRBJ2-2; D gene uncertain. Germline V lookup: CDR1 SGHDT, CDR2 YYEEEE. CDR3 length equals 13 residues. The V and J ends lost 0 bases and 4 bases respectively, with 4 bases between them. This CDR3 is CASSLVSTGELFF. CDR3 DNA: TGTGCCAGCAGCTTGGTCAGCACCGGGGAGCTGTTTTTT.

J is TRBJ2-7 and V is TRBV27, with D possibly being TRBD2 (7 bases). V was pared by 3 bases and J by 7 bases, with 16 bases between. The CDR3 has 14 residues. Germline V gives CDR1 MNHEY, CDR2 SMNVEV (reference sequence). CDR3 sequence reads: CASSFGGAPMEQYF. In nucleotides, the CDR3 is TGTGCCAGCAGTTTTGGGGGGGCACCCATGGAGCAGTACTTC.

V and J are TRBV7-2 and TRBJ1-5, with D perhaps TRBD1 (6 bases). V was shortened by 1 base and J by 7 bases, with 8 bases between the two germline ends. This CDR3 region has 13 residues. Germline assignment: CDR1 SGHTA and CDR2 FQGNSA. The CDR3 reads CASSLVTGQPQHF. CDR3 sequence (DNA): TGTGCCAGCAGCTTAGTGACAGGCCAGCCCCAGCATTTT.

CDR3 sequence: CSVGQGQGEEKLFF. CDR3 bases: TGCAGCGTTGGCCAGGGACAGGGGGAAGAAAAACTGTTTTTT. V gene TRBV29-1 combines with J gene TRBJ1-4, with 11 bases fitting TRBD1. Trimming cost V 4 bases and J 8 bases; bases outside gene matches: 6. CDR3 length: 14 residues. Germline CDR1 reads SQVTM; CDR2 reads ANQGSEA.

The chain joins TRBV7-2 to TRBJ2-1; D may be TRBD1 (6 bases). Per the germline V gene, CDR1 is SGHTA and CDR2 is FQGNSA. Between the trimmed V and J ends, which lost 4 bases and 1 base, there was a span of 17 bases. The CDR3 contains 17 residues. This CDR3 is CASSSRGKRGSYNEQFF. CDR3 nucleotide sequence: TGTGCCAGCAGCTCCAGGGGAAAGAGGGGTTCCTACAATGAGCAGTTCTTC. The variable domain in full, with the rest retrieved from reference TRBV7-2 and TRBJ2-1, is GAGVSQSPSNKVTEKGKDVELRCDPISGHTALYWYRQSLGQGLEFLIYFQGNSAPDKSGLPSDRFSAERTGGSVSTLTIQRTQQEDSAVYLCASSSRGKRGSYNEQFFGPGTRLTVL.

The chain is built from TRBV7-9 and TRBJ1-3, with 8 bases aligning to TRBD1. The CDR3 is 17 amino acids. In germline, CDR1 is SEHNR, CDR2 FQNEAQ (reference sequence). V gave up 5 bases and J gave up 4 bases; unmatched junction bases: 13. Here the CDR3 reads CASSPPGRGLGGNTIYF. DNA of the CDR3: TGTGCCAGCAGCCCCCCCGGCAGGGGGCTTGGAGGAAACACCATATATTTT.

J is TRBJ2-2 and V is TRBV27; a possible D gene is TRBD1 (5 bases). V was cut by 6 bases and J by 4 bases, with 15 bases left in between. Germline CDR1 is MNHEY and CDR2 is SMNVEV (reference sequence). This CDR3 has 15 amino acids. CDR3 coding DNA: TGTGCCAGCAGGGACACGGAACCATCCACCGGGGAGCTGTTTTTT. Translating gives CASRDTEPSTGELFF.

This chain connects TRBV9 to TRBJ1-2, with D possibly being TRBD1 (5 bases). V lost 2 bases, J lost 7 bases, and 15 bases lay in between. Germline V lookup: CDR1 SGDLS, CDR2 YYNGEE. The CDR3 runs 14 residues. CDR3 in amino acids: CASSVLGGEGGYTF. DNA of the CDR3: TGTGCCAGCAGCGTCTTAGGAGGGGAAGGTGGCTACACCTTC.

DNA for the CDR3: TGTGCCAGCAGTCCAGGGGGCTTTTATGGCTACACCTTC. Protein sequence: CASSPGGFYGYTF. V gene TRBV28 combines with J gene TRBJ1-2; 8 nucleotides line up with TRBD1. The CDR3 is 13 amino acids. Germline V lookup: CDR1 MDHEN, CDR2 SYDVKM. The J segment lost 5 bases and the V segment lost 5 bases, leaving 4 bases of the junction unmatched.

The chain joins TRBV14 to TRBJ2-3; 8 bases are shared with TRBD2. Per germline, CDR1 SGHDN and CDR2 FVKESK. With V trimmed by 2 bases and J by 5 bases, 6 bases remained unmatched. The CDR3 length is 15 residues. The CDR3 protein is CASSQRGLVGDTQYF. In DNA form, the CDR3 reads TGTGCCAGCAGCCAAAGGGGACTAGTGGGAGATACGCAGTATTTT.

The chain combines TRBV28 with TRBJ1-1; a weak D match, TRBD1 (5 bases). The CDR3 has 13 residues. The germline V gene has CDR1 MDHEN and CDR2 SYDVKM. The V end lost 10 bases, the J end lost 3 bases, and 15 bases lay between the germline ends. In DNA, the CDR3 is TGTGCCATATATTCGGGGGATGACACTGAAGCTTTCTTT. Residues: CAIYSGDDTEAFF.

This chain connects TRBV5-1 to TRBJ1-4; D is unclear. V was shortened by 0 bases and J by 1 base, with 13 bases between the two germline ends. The CDR3 totals 17 residues. Germline assignment: CDR1 SGHRS and CDR2 YFSETQ. In DNA, the CDR3 is TGCGCCAGCAGCTTGGGGGCCCGACAAATAACTAATGAAAAACTGTTTTTT. This encodes CASSLGARQITNEKLFF.

The rearrangement links TRBV19 to TRBJ2-3; 7 nucleotides align to TRBD1. Germline-derived CDR1 and CDR2 are LNHDA and SQIVND (reference sequence). V trimming: 7 bases; J trimming: 0 bases; junction bases outside the gene matches: 7. This CDR3 is built from 15 residues. CDR3 DNA sequence: TGTGCCAGTACCCCGGACAGGATTAGCACAGATACGCAGTATTTT. This translates into CASTPDRISTDTQYF.

V usage is TRBV27 and J usage is TRBJ2-7; weak D call: TRBD2 (5 bases). Germline loops: CDR1 MNHEY, CDR2 SMNVEV (reference sequence). Trimming cost V 5 bases and J 0 bases, with 20 bases left between them. The CDR3 has 17 amino acids. Here the CDR3 DNA reads TGTGCCAGCAGTCCGGACTTTGTAAAACCCTCCTCCTACGAGCAGTACTTC. Its protein is CASSPDFVKPSSYEQYF.

The chain has TRBV11-2 and TRBJ1-3; no firm D call. CDR3 length: 14 residues. The V end lost 5 bases, the J end lost 4 bases, and 12 bases lay between the germline ends. The germline V gene encodes CDR1 SGHAT and CDR2 FQNNGV. CDR3 residues: CASSPVGRGNTIYF. In nucleotides, the CDR3 is TGTGCCAGCAGCCCAGTAGGGAGGGGAAACACCATATATTTT. Supplemented by reference TRBV11-2 and TRBJ1-3, the full variable domain reads EAGVAQSPRYKIIEKRQSVAFWCNPISGHATLYWYQQILGQGPKLLIQFQNNGVVDDSQLPKDRFSAERLKGVDSTLKIQPAKLEDSAVYLCASSPVGRGNTIYFGEGSWLTVV.

This clone was counted once. The chain employs TRBV6-5 and TRBJ2-5; 9 nucleotides line up with TRBD1. Losses at the gene ends were 6 bases for V and 3 bases for J; bases not matched to a gene: 8. This CDR3 region has 15 residues. CDR1 is MNHEY and CDR2 is SVGAGI in the germline V gene. The CDR3 protein is CASRSWGTGKETQYF. The CDR3 coding sequence is TGTGCCAGCAGGTCCTGGGGGACAGGGAAAGAGACCCAGTACTTC.

CDR3 region: CASSQDGRGLSGYTF. The CDR3 nucleotides are TGTGCCAGCAGCCAAGATGGCAGGGGATTATCTGGCTACACCTTC. The rearrangement joins TRBV4-2 to TRBJ1-2; maybe TRBD1 (6 bases). The V end lost 0 bases, the J end lost 7 bases, and 15 bases lay between the germline ends. CDR3 length: 15 residues. In germline, CDR1 is LGHNA, CDR2 YNFKEQ.

This rearrangement joins TRBV5-1 to TRBJ2-7, with 7 nucleotides matching TRBD1. V lost 0 bases, J lost 2 bases, and 5 bases stayed unmatched. The CDR3 contains 15 residues. CDR1 is SGHRS, CDR2 YFSETQ, per germline. The CDR3 coding sequence is TGCGCCAGCAGCTTGGACAGGGGCTACACCTACGAGCAGTACTTC. This sequence encodes CASSLDRGYTYEQYF.